These 19 T cell receptor beta chains came from one sample sequenced in a study of blood T cell repertoires in COVID-19 (dated by TCRdb to the early 2020s). The library relied on the immunoSEQ multiplex PCR assay. Drawn from immuneACCESS, this table holds only the in-frame rearrangements with V and J called that TCRdb kept. Clones are partly lost; checked studies trace under half to an unresolved V gene and leave the rest unexplained. For this sample there are about 210,000 clones; 85% to 90% appear just once. 1.5% to 2% of the sample goes to the ten largest clones. Material for sequencing was peripheral blood. Source of these receptors: a man aged 18 to 29 with active or convalescent COVID-19.

V gene TRBV4-2 combines with J gene TRBJ2-1, with TRBD2 as a possible D gene (6 bases). V was cut by 0 bases and J by 8 bases, with 11 bases left in between. Germline V gene sequence: CDR1 LGHNA, CDR2 YNFKEQ. This CDR3 region has 14 residues. CDR3 sequence (DNA): TGTGCCAGCAGCCAAGAGAGGAGGGTCCATGAGCAGTTCTTC. This sequence encodes CASSQERRVHEQFF.

The chain recombines TRBV19 with TRBJ2-5; 11 bases are shared with TRBD1. The length of the CDR3 is 17 residues. With V trimmed by 1 base and J by 6 bases, 10 bases remained unmatched. From germline, CDR1 is LNHDA and CDR2 SQIVND (reference sequence). CDR3 DNA sequence: TGTGCCAGTAGTATAGCCCGGATCTCGGACAGGGGGCAGACCCAGTACTTC. Residues: CASSIARISDRGQTQYF.

The V call is TRBV9, the J call TRBJ1-2; 7 bases are shared with TRBD1. The CDR3 contains 15 residues. V lost 3 bases and J lost 4; bases outside the gene matches: 9. The germline V gene has CDR1 SGDLS and CDR2 YYNGEE. The CDR3 region is CASSDRQGGPYGYTF. The CDR3 DNA sequence: TGTGCCAGCAGCGACCGACAGGGAGGTCCCTATGGCTACACCTTC.

The J gene is TRBJ2-5, the V gene TRBV5-4; D is possibly TRBD2 (6 bases). Germline CDR1 SGHNT, CDR2 YYREEE (reference sequence). V lost 0 bases and J lost 1, with 10 bases in between. The CDR3 runs to 15 residues. The CDR3 here is CASSLGGRRQETQYF. The CDR3 coding sequence is TGTGCCAGCAGCTTGGGAGGGAGGCGCCAAGAGACCCAGTACTTC.

The chain has TRBV5-1 and TRBJ2-5; TRBD1 matches 8 bases. Germline V gene lookup returns CDR1 SGHRS and CDR2 YFSETQ. This CDR3 contains 15 residues. Germline trimming cut 0 bases from V and 4 bases from J; bases unmatched to any gene: 5. DNA of the CDR3: TGCGCCAGCAGCTTGGTCCAGGGGGCGAGAGAGACCCAGTACTTC. It is translated as CASSLVQGARETQYF. Filled out from reference TRBV5-1 and TRBJ2-5, the complete variable domain reads KAGVTQTPRYLIKTRGQQVTLSCSPISGHRSVSWYQQTPGQGLQFLFEYFSETQRNKGNFPGRFSGRQFSNSRSEMNVSTLELGDSALYLCASSLVQGARETQYFGPGTRLLVL.

V gene TRBV5-4 combines with J gene TRBJ2-7; TRBD2 aligns across 7 bases. V lost 3 bases and J lost 6; bases outside the gene matches: 15. Per germline, CDR1 SGHNT and CDR2 YYREEE (reference sequence). This CDR3 comprises 16 residues. CDR3 sequence reads: CASSSGLSQVFGEQYF. The CDR3 nucleotides are TGTGCCAGCAGCTCGGGACTATCGCAAGTCTTCGGCGAGCAGTACTTC.

The chain joins TRBV11-2 to TRBJ2-1, with a possible D match to TRBD1 (6 bases). CDR3 length: 14 amino acids. Germline values: CDR1 SGHAT, CDR2 FQNNGV. V shed 7 bases and J shed 3 bases, with 13 bases lying between them. CDR3 DNA sequence: TGTGCCAGCACACAGGGTTCAAGCTACAATGAGCAGTTCTTC. Translation: CASTQGSSYNEQFF. The full variable domain, completed using reference TRBV11-2 and TRBJ2-1, is EAGVAQSPRYKIIEKRQSVAFWCNPISGHATLYWYQQILGQGPKLLIQFQNNGVVDDSQLPKDRFSAERLKGVDSTLKIQPAKLEDSAVYLCASTQGSSYNEQFFGPGTRLTVL.

This clone turned up a few times. V usage is TRBV5-6 and J usage is TRBJ1-6, with D perhaps TRBD1 (6 bases). Germline CDR1 SGHDT, CDR2 YYEEEE. The CDR3 is 15 amino acids. Trimming cost V 4 bases and J 7 bases, with 15 bases left between them. CDR3 protein: CASSTTGTKNSPLHF. The DNA for the CDR3 is TGTGCCAGCAGCACAACCGGGACAAAGAATTCACCCCTCCACTTT.

The V call is TRBV18, the J call TRBJ2-1, with a possible D match to TRBD1 (5 bases). Germline assignment: CDR1 KGHSH and CDR2 LQKENI. The CDR3 sequence is 16 residues long. The V gene lost 6 bases and the J gene lost 0 bases, with 15 bases spanning the gap. CDR3 loop: CASSRTTDFSYNEQFF. The DNA for the CDR3 is TGTGCCAGCTCGCGCACGACAGATTTCTCCTACAATGAGCAGTTCTTC.

The V gene is TRBV7-8, the J gene TRBJ2-2, with D possibly being TRBD1 (6 bases). Germline values: CDR1 SGHVS, CDR2 FQNEAQ. This CDR3 is built from 14 residues. The ends were cut back, 5 bases at V and 5 bases at J, with 12 bases in the middle. CDR3 nucleotide sequence: TGTGCCAGCAGCCTTACAGGGTTTACCGGGGAGCTGTTTTTT. Protein sequence: CASSLTGFTGELFF.

On this clone itself: This specimen includes other DNA sequences encoding the same CDR3. This chain uses TRBV21-1 with TRBJ1-2. TRBV21-1 is labeled a pseudogene. The CDR3 sequence is 12 residues long. CDR3 residues: CASSKGDYGYTF. The CDR3 bases are TGTGCCAGCAGCAAAGGCGACTATGGCTACACCTTC.

This clone appeared a single time. This rearrangement joins TRBV18 to TRBJ2-7; 9 bases fit TRBD1. This CDR3 comprises 13 residues. From germline, CDR1 is KGHSH and CDR2 LQKENI. V lost 6 bases to trimming and J lost 5 bases; unmatched junction nucleotides: 5. CDR3 residues: CASSGQGRDEQYF. The CDR3 region has the DNA TGTGCCAGCTCGGGACAGGGTCGGGACGAGCAGTACTTC.

The rearrangement joins TRBV28 to TRBJ2-7, with TRBD1 matching over 8 bases. The CDR3 runs to 15 residues. The V segment lost 6 bases and the J segment 0 bases; nucleotides outside the gene matches: 7. Germline assignment: CDR1 MDHEN and CDR2 SYDVKM. CDR3 protein: CASRTTGGLSYEQYF. CDR3 sequence (DNA): TGTGCCAGCAGAACTACAGGGGGGCTCTCCTACGAGCAGTACTTC.

The V gene is TRBV5-5, the J gene TRBJ1-5; D unresolved. V was pared by 0 bases and J by 1 base, with 5 bases between. This CDR3 region has 14 residues. Germline V gene sequence: CDR1 SGHKS, CDR2 YYEKEE (reference sequence). Written as DNA, the CDR3 is TGTGCCAGCAGCTTGGACGGGAGCAATCAGCCCCAGCATTTT. This codes for CASSLDGSNQPQHF.

The chain has TRBV6-2 or TRBV6-3 and TRBJ2-1; D is perhaps TRBD2 (6 bases). Germline loops: CDR1 MNHEY, CDR2 SVGEGT. The CDR3 runs 13 residues. The V end lost 4 bases, the J end lost 12 bases, and 16 bases lay between the germline ends. The CDR3 sequence: CASSSQTGARQFF. CDR3 coding DNA: TGTGCCAGCAGTTCCCAAACGGGAGCTCGGCAGTTCTTC.

CDR3 residues: CASSLDSTSGRLSAGELFF. The CDR3 DNA follows: TGTGCCAGCAGCTTAGACAGTACTAGCGGGAGGCTTTCGGCCGGGGAGCTGTTTTTT. The chain uses TRBV7-2 and TRBJ2-2; 12 bases fit TRBD2. This CDR3 spans 19 amino acids. Germline CDR1 and CDR2: SGHTA and FQGNSA. Trimming removed 1 base from V and 6 bases from J; junction bases left unmatched: 12. The complete variable domain, with remaining parts taken from reference TRBV7-2 and TRBJ2-2, reads GAGVSQSPSNKVTEKGKDVELRCDPISGHTALYWYRQSLGQGLEFLIYFQGNSAPDKSGLPSDRFSAERTGGSVSTLTIQRTQQEDSAVYLCASSLDSTSGRLSAGELFFGEGSRLTVL.

The J gene is TRBJ2-5, the V gene TRBV7-6; 12 nucleotides line up with TRBD1. There are 18 residues in the CDR3. The germline V gene encodes CDR1 SGHVS and CDR2 FNYEAQ. Trimming at V came to 0 bases and at J to 1 base, leaving 6 bases not matched to a gene. The DNA for the CDR3 is TGTGCCAGCAGCTTAGCGCTGGGGACAGGGGGCCCCCAAGAGACCCAGTACTTC. Its protein product is CASSLALGTGGPQETQYF.

V usage is TRBV14 and J usage is TRBJ1-2; possible D gene TRBD1, 6 bases. The CDR3 has 15 residues. The germline V gene has CDR1 SGHDN and CDR2 FVKESK. The V and J ends lost 1 base and 5 bases respectively, with 14 bases between them. DNA for the CDR3: TGTGCCAGCAGCCAAGGCCCAGGGGTCGGTTATGGCTACACCTTC. Its translation: CASSQGPGVGYGYTF.

In the case of this clone: The germline gene is not matched at one end of the junction; a read error may be the cause. Other DNA sequences in the sample encode the same CDR3. This sequence joins TRBV7-3 and TRBJ2-1; 14 bases align to TRBD2. Germline V gene sequence: CDR1 SGHTA, CDR2 FQGTGA. This CDR3 comprises 15 residues. The CDR3 loop is CASSQPGLAGDEQFF. The CDR3 region has the DNA TGCGCCAGCAGCCAACCGGGACTAGCGGGAGATGAGCAGTTCTTC. Filled out from reference TRBV7-3 and TRBJ2-1, the complete variable domain reads GAGVSQTPSNKVTEKGKYVELRCDPISGHTALYWYRQSLGQGPEFLIYFQGTGAADDSGLPNDRFFAVRPEGSVSTLKIQRTERGDSAVYLCASSQPGLAGDEQFFGPGTRLTVL.